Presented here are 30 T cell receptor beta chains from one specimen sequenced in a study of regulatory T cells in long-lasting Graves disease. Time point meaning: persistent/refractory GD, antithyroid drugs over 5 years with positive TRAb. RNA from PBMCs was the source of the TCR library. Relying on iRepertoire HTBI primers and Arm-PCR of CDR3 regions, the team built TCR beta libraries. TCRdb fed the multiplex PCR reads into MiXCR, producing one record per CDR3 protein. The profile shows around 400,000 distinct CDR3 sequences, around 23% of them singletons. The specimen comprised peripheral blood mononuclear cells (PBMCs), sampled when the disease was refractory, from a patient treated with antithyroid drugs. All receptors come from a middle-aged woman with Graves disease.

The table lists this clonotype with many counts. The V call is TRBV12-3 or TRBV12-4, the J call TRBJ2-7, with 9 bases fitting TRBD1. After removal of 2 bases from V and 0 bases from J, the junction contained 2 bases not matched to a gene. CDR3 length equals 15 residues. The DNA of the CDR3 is TGTGCCAGCAGTTTATTGGGACAGGGCTCCTACGAGCAGTACTTC. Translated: CASSLLGQGSYEQYF.

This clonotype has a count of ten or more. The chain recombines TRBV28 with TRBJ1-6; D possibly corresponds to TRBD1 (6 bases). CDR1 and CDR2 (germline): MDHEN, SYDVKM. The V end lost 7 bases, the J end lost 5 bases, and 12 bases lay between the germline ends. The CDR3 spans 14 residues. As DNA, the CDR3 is TGTGCCAGCACAGGGACACCAAATAATTCACCCCTCCACTTT. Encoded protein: CASTGTPNNSPLHF.

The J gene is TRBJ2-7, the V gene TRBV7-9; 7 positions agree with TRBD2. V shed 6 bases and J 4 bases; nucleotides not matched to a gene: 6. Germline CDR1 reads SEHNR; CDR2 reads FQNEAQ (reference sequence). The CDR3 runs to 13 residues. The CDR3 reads CASSQTSRYEQYF. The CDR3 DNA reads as TGTGCCAGCAGTCAGACTAGCCGATACGAGCAGTACTTC.

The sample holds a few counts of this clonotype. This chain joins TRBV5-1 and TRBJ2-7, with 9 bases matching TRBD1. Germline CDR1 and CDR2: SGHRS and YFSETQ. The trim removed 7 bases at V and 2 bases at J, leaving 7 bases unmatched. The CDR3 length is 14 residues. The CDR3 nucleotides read TGCGCCAGCCGTACAGGGGGCTGGACCTACGAGCAGTACTTC. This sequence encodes CASRTGGWTYEQYF. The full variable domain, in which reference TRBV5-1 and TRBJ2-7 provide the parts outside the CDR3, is KAGVTQTPRYLIKTRGQQVTLSCSPISGHRSVSWYQQTPGQGLQFLFEYFSETQRNKGNFPGRFSGRQFSNSRSEMNVSTLELGDSALYLCASRTGGWTYEQYFGPGTRLTVT.

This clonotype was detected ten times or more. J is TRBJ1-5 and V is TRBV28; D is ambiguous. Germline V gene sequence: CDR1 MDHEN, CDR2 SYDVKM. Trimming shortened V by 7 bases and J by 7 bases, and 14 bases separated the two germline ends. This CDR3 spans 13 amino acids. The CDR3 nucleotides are TGTGCCAGCACCCTAGGAGGGAGGCAGCCCCAGCATTTT. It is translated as CASTLGGRQPQHF.

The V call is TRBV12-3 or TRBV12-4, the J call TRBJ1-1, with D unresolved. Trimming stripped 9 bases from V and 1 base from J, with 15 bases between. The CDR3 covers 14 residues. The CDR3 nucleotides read TGTGCCAGACGGAGATTGGGAGGGAACACTGAAGCTTTCTTT. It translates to CARRRLGGNTEAFF.

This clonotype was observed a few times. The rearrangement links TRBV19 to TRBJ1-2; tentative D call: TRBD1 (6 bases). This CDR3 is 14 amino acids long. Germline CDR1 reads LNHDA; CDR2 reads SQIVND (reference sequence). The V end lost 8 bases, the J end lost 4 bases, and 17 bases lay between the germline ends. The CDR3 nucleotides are TGTGCCAGTGGGGCAGGGGCACGGGGCTATGGCTACACCTTC. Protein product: CASGAGARGYGYTF. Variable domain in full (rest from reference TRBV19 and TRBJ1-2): DGGITQSPKYLFRKEGQNVTLSCEQNLNHDAMYWYRQDPGQGLRLIYYSQIVNDFQKGDIAEGYSVSREKKESFPLTVTSAQKNPTAFYLCASGAGARGYGYTFGSGTRLTVV.

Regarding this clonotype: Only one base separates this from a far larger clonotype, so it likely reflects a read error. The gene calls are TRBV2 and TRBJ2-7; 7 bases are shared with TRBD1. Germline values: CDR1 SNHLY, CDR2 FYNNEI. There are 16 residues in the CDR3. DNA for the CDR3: TGTGCCAGCGGTGAGGGCACAGGGGTCCCCTCCTACGAGCAGTACTTC. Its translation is CASGEGTGVPSYEQYF.

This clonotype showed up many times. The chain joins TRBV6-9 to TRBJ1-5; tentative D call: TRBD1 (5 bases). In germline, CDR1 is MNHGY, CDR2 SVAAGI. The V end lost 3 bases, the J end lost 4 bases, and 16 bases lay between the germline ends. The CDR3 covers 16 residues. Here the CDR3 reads CASSYGGGKWNQPQHF. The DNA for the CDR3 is TGTGCCAGCAGTTACGGGGGAGGGAAATGGAATCAGCCCCAGCATTTT.

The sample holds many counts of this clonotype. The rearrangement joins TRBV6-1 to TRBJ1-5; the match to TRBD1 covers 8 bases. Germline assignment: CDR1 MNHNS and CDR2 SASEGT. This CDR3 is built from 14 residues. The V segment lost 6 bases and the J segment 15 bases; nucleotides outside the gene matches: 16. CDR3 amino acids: CASRDGQGIRGGHF. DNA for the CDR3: TGTGCCAGCAGGGACGGACAGGGTATTAGGGGAGGGCATTTT.

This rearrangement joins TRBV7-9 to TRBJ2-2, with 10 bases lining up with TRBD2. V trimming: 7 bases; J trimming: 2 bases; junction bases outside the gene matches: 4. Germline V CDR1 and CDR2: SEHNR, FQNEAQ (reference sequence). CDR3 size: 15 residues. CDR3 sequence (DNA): TGTGCCAGCACCCTAGCGGGAGCCAACACCGGGGAGCTGTTTTTT. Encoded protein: CASTLAGANTGELFF.

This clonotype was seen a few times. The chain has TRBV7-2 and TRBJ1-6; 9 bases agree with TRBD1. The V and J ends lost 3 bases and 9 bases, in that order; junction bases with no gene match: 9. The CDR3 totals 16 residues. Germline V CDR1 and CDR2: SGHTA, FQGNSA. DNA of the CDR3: TGTGCCAGCAGCTTCACCGGGACAGGGTTTGGTTCACCCCTCCACTTT. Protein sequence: CASSFTGTGFGSPLHF.

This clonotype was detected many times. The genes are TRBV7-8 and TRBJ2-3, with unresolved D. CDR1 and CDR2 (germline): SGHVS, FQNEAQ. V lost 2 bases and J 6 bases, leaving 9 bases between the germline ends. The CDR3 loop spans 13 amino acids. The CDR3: CASSLNAPDTQYF. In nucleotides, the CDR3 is TGTGCCAGCAGCTTAAACGCCCCGGATACGCAGTATTTT.

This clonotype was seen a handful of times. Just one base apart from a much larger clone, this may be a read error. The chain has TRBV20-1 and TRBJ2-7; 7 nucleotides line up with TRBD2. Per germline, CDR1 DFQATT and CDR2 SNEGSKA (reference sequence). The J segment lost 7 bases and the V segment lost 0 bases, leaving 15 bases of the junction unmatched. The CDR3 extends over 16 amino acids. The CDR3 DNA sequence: TGCAGTGCTAGAGAGGAGCTACGGGCGGGAGCTCGGGAGCAGTACTTC. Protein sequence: CSAREELRAGAREQYF.

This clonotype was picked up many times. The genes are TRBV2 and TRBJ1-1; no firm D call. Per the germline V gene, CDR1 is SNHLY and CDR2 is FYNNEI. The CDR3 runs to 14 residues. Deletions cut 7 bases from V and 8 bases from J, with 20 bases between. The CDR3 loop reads CASTPNWAGREAFF. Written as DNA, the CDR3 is TGTGCCAGCACCCCAAATTGGGCGGGCCGGGAAGCTTTCTTT. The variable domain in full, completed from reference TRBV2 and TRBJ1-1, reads EPEVTQTPSHQVTQMGQEVILRCVPISNHLYFYWYRQILGQKVEFLVSFYNNEISEKSEIFDDQFSVERPDGSNFTLKIRSTKLEDSAMYFCASTPNWAGREAFFGQGTRLTVV.

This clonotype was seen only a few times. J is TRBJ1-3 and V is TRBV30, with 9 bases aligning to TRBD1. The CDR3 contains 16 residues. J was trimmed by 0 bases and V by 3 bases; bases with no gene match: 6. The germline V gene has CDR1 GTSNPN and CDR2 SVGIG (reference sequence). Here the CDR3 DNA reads TGTGCCTGGAGGAGCTACAGGGGGCACTCTGGAAACACCATATATTTT. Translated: CAWRSYRGHSGNTIYF.

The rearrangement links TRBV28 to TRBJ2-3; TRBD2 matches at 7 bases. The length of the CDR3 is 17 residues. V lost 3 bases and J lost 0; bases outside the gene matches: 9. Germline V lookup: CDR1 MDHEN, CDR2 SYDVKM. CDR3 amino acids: CASSLSRASGSTDTQYF. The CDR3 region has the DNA TGTGCCAGCAGTTTGTCCCGAGCTAGCGGCAGCACAGATACGCAGTATTTT.

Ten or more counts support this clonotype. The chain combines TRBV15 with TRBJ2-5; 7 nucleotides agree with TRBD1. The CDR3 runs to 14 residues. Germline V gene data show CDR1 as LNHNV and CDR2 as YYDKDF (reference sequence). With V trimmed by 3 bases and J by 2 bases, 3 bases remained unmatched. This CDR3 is CATSRGTAQETQYF. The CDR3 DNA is TGTGCCACCAGCAGGGGGACAGCACAAGAGACCCAGTACTTC.

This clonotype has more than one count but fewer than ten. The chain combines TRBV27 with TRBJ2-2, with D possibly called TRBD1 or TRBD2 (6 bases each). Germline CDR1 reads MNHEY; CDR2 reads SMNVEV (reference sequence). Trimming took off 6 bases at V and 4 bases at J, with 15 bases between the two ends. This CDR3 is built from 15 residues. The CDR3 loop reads CASSGQRALTGELFF. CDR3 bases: TGTGCCAGCAGCGGACAGCGGGCCCTCACCGGGGAGCTGTTTTTT.

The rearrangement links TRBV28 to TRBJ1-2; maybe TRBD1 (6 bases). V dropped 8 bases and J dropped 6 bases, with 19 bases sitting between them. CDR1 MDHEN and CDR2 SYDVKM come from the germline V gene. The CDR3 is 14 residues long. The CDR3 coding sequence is TGTGCCAGCTTATTGCCGGGGGGCTTTAATGGCTACACCTTC. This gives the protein CASLLPGGFNGYTF.

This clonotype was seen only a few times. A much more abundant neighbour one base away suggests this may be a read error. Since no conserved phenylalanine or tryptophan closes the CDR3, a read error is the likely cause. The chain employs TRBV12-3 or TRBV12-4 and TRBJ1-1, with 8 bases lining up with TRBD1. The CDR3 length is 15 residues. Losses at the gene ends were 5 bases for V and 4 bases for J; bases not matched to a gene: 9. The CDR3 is CASSAPTGDGTEAFL. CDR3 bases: TGTGCCAGCAGTGCGCCGACAGGGGACGGCACTGAAGCTTTCCTT.

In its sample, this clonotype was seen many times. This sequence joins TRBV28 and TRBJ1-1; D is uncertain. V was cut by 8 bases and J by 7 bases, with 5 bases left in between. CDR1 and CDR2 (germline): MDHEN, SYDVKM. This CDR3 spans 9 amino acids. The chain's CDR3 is CASGVEAFF. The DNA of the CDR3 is TGTGCCAGCGGAGTTGAAGCTTTCTTT.

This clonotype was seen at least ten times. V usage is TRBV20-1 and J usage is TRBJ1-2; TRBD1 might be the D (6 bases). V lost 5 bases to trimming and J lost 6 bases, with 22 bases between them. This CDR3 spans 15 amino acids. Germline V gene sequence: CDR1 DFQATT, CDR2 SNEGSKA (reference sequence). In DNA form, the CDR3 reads TGCAGTGCTGGCCCTGTATGGGGGGCGGAAAATGGCTACACCTTC. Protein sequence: CSAGPVWGAENGYTF.

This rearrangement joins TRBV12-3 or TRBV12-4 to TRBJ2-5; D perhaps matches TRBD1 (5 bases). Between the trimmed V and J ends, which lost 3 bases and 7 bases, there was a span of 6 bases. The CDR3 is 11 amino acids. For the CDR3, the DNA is TGTGCCAGCAGTTTTCAGGGGACCCAGTACTTC. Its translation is CASSFQGTQYF.

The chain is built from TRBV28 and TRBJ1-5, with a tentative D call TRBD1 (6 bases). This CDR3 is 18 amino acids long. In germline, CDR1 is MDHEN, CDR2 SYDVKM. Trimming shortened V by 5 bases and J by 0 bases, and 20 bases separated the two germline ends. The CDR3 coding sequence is TGTGCCAGCAGTAAAGGGGGGGGGGGCCTAGGTAGCAATCAGCCCCAGCATTTT. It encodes CASSKGGGGLGSNQPQHF.

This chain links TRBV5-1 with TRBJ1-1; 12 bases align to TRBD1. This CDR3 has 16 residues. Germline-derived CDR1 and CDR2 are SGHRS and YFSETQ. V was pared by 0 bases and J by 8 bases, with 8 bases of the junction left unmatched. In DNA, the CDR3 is TGCGCCAGCAGCTTGGTGCACCGGGACAGGGGGCAAGAAGCTTTCTTT. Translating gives CASSLVHRDRGQEAFF.

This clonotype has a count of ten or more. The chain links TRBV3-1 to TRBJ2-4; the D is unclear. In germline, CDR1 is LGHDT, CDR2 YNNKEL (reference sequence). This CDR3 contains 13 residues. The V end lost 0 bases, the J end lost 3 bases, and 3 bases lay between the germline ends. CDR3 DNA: TGTGCCAGCAGCCAAGATGACAAAAACATTCAGTACTTC. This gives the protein CASSQDDKNIQYF.

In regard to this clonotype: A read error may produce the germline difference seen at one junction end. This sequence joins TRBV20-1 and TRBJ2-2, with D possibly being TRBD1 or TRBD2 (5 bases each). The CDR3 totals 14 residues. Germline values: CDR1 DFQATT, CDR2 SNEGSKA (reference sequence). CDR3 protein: CSTRKTRGRGELFF. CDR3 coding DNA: TGCAGTACTAGGAAAACAAGGGGCAGGGGGGAGCTGTTTTTT.

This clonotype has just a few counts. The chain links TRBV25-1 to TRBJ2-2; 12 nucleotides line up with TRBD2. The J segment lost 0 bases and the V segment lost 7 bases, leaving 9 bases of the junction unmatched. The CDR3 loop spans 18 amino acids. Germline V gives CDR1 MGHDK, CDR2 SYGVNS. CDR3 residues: CASTTALAGGSNTGELFF. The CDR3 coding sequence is TGTGCCAGCACCACGGCACTAGCGGGAGGTTCGAACACCGGGGAGCTGTTTTTT.

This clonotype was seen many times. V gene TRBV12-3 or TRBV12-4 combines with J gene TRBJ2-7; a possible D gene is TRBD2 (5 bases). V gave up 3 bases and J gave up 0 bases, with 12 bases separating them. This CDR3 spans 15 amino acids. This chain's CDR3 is CASSLTSGTSYEQYF. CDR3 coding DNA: TGTGCCAGCAGTTTGACAAGCGGCACCTCCTACGAGCAGTACTTC.